This TCR beta chain was observed in a study of glioma-infiltrating T cells after dendritic cell vaccination. This sample's time point: after dendritic cell vaccination, including at tumor progression/relapse. TCRdb's copy holds only in-frame clones and misses some; the assay was immunoSEQ multiplex PCR. The repertoire has 85,000 to 100,000 clones, around 85% of them found once; the top ten carry around 8%. This receptor was taken from a human donor with glioblastoma. The sequenced sample was blood, obtained after dendritic cell vaccination.

CDR3 loop: CASGSSGGNGNGYTF. The CDR3 coding sequence is TGTGCTAGTGGTTCGTCGGGGGGAAACGGCAATGGCTACACCTTC. This chain connects TRBV12-5 to TRBJ1-2; D might be TRBD1 (5 bases). The germline V gene encodes CDR1 LGHNT and CDR2 FRNRAP. The CDR3 contains 15 residues. Trimming cost V 4 bases and J 6 bases, with 18 bases left between them.